Detailed here is one TCR beta chain. This CDR3 contains 11 residues. In germline, CDR1 is MNHEY, CDR2 SMNVEV (reference sequence). V was pared by 9 bases and J by 5 bases, with 10 bases between. These data belong to a study of blood T cells in healthy people across ages. A sample-barcoded 5' primer and a J-beta primer mix were used in a second PCR of roughly 6 to 11 cycles. TCRdb re-called the 5' RACE reads with MiXCR, one entry per CDR3 protein. The sample has approximately 800,000 distinct CDR3 sequences, 62% seen once. This sequence was found in a man in his thirties or forties in good health. Sequencing input: blood. V is TRBV27 and J is TRBJ1-2; D is uncertain. The CDR3 coding sequence is TGTGCCAGTTCGGACTTTTATGGCTACACCTTC. Its translation: CASSDFYGYTF.